This T cell receptor beta chain was captured by sequencing in a study of regulatory T cells in long-lasting Graves disease. The time point denotes: newly diagnosed GD, antithyroid drugs for less than 3 months. Making the TCR library involved RNA that had been extracted from PBMCs. HTBI primers from iRepertoire and Arm-PCR of CDR3 regions yielded the TCR beta libraries. Each CDR3 protein is one row after TCRdb ran MiXCR on the multiplex PCR reads. The top ten clones hold about 8.2% of a sample with hundreds of thousands of distinct CDR3 sequences, 15% of them seen once. In addition, the sample was reused for a study of T cells in Graves' hyperthyroidism and ophthalmopathy. As that report states: Uncontrolled infection, other autoimmune disease, pregnancy or lactation disqualified patients from enrolment.

Sequences were derived from peripheral blood mononuclear cells (PBMCs), sampled at new diagnosis, from a patient treated with antithyroid drugs. The sequence derives from a woman aged 35 to 49 with Graves disease.

The CDR3, as DNA: TGCAGTGCCCTAGAGCCCCTAACAGGGGCCGGGTACGAGCAGTACTTC. This codes for CSALEPLTGAGYEQYF. The chain combines TRBV20-1 with TRBJ2-7; 7 positions match TRBD1. Germline CDR1 reads DFQATT; CDR2 reads SNEGSKA (reference sequence). The CDR3 length is 16 residues. V lost 6 bases and J lost 4; bases outside the gene matches: 18.